This T cell receptor (beta chain) was documented in a study of somatic mutations in cytotoxic T cells in rheumatoid arthritis. This table comes from immunoSEQ multiplex PCR, and its TCRdb copy is limited to in-frame clones, with some not included. This sample has approximately 21,000 clones, with approximately 80% found just once. Broader study findings: Patients with rheumatoid arthritis did not differ significantly from age-matched healthy controls in CD8+ T-cell clonality. In about an eighth of the 65 patients, the largest CD8+ clone exceeded 20% of CD8+ cells. Which antigens the expanded CD8+ clones targeted was unknown.

V was trimmed by 5 bases and J by 6 bases, leaving 20 bases between them. Germline CDR1 is SEHNR and CDR2 is FQNEAQ (reference sequence). The CDR3 has 16 amino acids. This clone showed up just a few times. The antigen is not known. This TCR was recovered from an adult with rheumatoid arthritis. The genes are TRBV7-9 and TRBJ1-5; no definite D call. Sequenced material: CD8+ T cells sorted from blood. The CDR3 bases are TGTGCCAGCAGCCCGGAGGAGGGAAGGTTTGGTCAGCCCCAGCATTTT. Translating it yields CASSPEEGRFGQPQHF.